The rows below give T cell receptor beta chains drawn from one sample of a study of shared clonotypes between healthy human individuals. The table came from immunoSEQ multiplex PCR; TCRdb's copy has only in-frame clones and leaves some out. This table has about a million clones, roughly 75% appearing once. The specimen was memory CD4+ T cells sorted from blood. The receptors here all came from a man in his late teens or twenties in good health. Each CDR3 is given with its conserved first and last residue. D genes are given only for firm matches. A clone size is listed for some rows: how often the clone was seen (once, few, many), or a class if it is expanded.

abundance,j_gene,d_gene,v_gene,CDR3nt,CDR3aa
-,TRBJ2-5,TRBD2,TRBV2,TGTGCCAGCAGTGTCTCTAGCGGGGGGGCTTATGAGACCCAGTACTTC,CASSVSSGGAYETQYF
-,TRBJ2-3,-,TRBV5-1,TGCGCCAGCAGCAAAGCCCCCGGGCCGCCCTCCGATACGCAGTATTTT,CASSKAPGPPSDTQYF
few,TRBJ1-5,-,TRBV30,TGTGCCTGGAGTAGGGCCCTCAATCAGCCCCAGCATTTT,CAWSRALNQPQHF
once,TRBJ2-5,TRBD2,TRBV6-5,TGTGCCAGCAGCCTTGGACTAGTGCAACCCCAGTACTTC,CASSLGLVQPQYF
-,TRBJ2-5,-,TRBV6-1,TGTGCCAGCAGTGTTCAGGGATTGACTGAGGAGACCCAGTACTTC,CASSVQGLTEETQYF
-,TRBJ1-5,-,TRBV28,TGTGCCAGCAGTTTAGGACTCAGAAATCAGCCCCAGCATTTT,CASSLGLRNQPQHF
few,TRBJ1-5,TRBD1,TRBV19,TGTGCCAGTAGTAGGAGGGGACAGGGAGGAAATCAGCCCCAGCATTTT,CASSRRGQGGNQPQHF
-,TRBJ2-7,-,TRBV18,TGTGCCAGCTCACGAGACTGGACCTACGAGCAGTACTTC,CASSRDWTYEQYF
-,TRBJ1-2,-,TRBV2,TGTGCCAGCAGTCCAGCATATGGCTACACCTTC,CASSPAYGYTF
few,TRBJ1-5,TRBD1,TRBV30,TGTGCCTCTAGTGGTGGCCAGGGGGACAATCAGCCCCAGCATTTT,CASSGGQGDNQPQHF
-,TRBJ1-1,TRBD1,TRBV11-2,TGTGCCTCAGCCCAGGGGCCAGGGGGTGAAGCTTTCTTT,CASAQGPGGEAFF
-,TRBJ2-7,-,TRBV30,TGTGCCTGGAGCGTGGTAGGCGAGCAGTACTTC,CAWSVVGEQYF
-,TRBJ2-2,TRBD2,TRBV4-1,TGCGCCAGCAGCCAAGATACTAGCGGGAGGCCCGCCGGGGAGCTGTTTTTT,CASSQDTSGRPAGELFF
few,TRBJ1-1,-,TRBV18,TGTGCCAGCTCACCACGAAGGGGCGGCGAGAACACTGAAGCTTTCTTT,CASSPRRGGENTEAFF
-,TRBJ2-1,-,TRBV30,TGTGCCTGGAGTGTCCGCGCAAACAATGAGCAGTTCTTC,CAWSVRANNEQFF
-,TRBJ1-1,-,TRBV5-8,TGTGCCAGCAGGTCACCGGGGAACACTGAAGCTTTCTTT,CASRSPGNTEAFF
-,TRBJ1-6,-,TRBV6-1,TGTGCCATCGCACACAAAACCGATTCACCCCTCCACTTT,CAIAHKTDSPLHF
-,TRBJ1-1,-,TRBV7-2,TGTGCCAGCAGCTTAAATGGCTACAGGTTGAACACTGAAGCTTTCTTT,CASSLNGYRLNTEAFF
once,TRBJ2-7,TRBD2,TRBV5-4,TGTGCCAGCAGCCTCGGGACTAACCTCCGCGAGCAGTACTTC,CASSLGTNLREQYF
-,TRBJ2-1,TRBD2,TRBV4-1,TGCGCCAGCAGCCAATCTATAGCGGGAGTAAGGAATGAGCAGTTCTTC,CASSQSIAGVRNEQFF
-,TRBJ1-6,TRBD1,TRBV6-6,TGTGCCAGCAGTTACTCCTTGACAGGGGATTCACCCCTCCACTTT,CASSYSLTGDSPLHF
-,TRBJ2-7,-,TRBV19,TGTGCCAGTAGTACGTCCTCCTACGAGCAGTACTTC,CASSTSSYEQYF
-,TRBJ2-3,-,TRBV10-1,TGCGCCAGCATCCGACCCACAGATACGCAGTATTTT,CASIRPTDTQYF
-,TRBJ2-5,TRBD1,TRBV7-3,TGTGCCAGCAGCCCGGACAGGGGCGAGGAGACCCAGTACTTC,CASSPDRGEETQYF
-,TRBJ2-7,-,TRBV18,TGTGCCAGCTCACCAAGTTTGCAGACAGACGAGCAGTACTTC,CASSPSLQTDEQYF
-,TRBJ2-1,TRBD1,TRBV11-2,TGTGCCAGCAGCTTAGATTGGACAGGGGCCCATGAGCAGTTCTTC,CASSLDWTGAHEQFF
-,TRBJ2-4,TRBD1,TRBV28,TGTGCCAGCAGTTTGTCCCAGGGGGCGTTTTCGAGCATTCAGTACTTC,CASSLSQGAFSSIQYF
-,TRBJ1-4,-,TRBV5-6,TGTGCCAGCAGCTATTCCCGTTTTGAAAAACTGTTTTTT,CASSYSRFEKLFF
-,TRBJ1-1,-,TRBV19,TGTGCCAGTAGTACGACAGCGAACACTGAAGCTTTCTTT,CASSTTANTEAFF
once,TRBJ2-6,-,TRBV6-6,TGTGCCGTCGGGTCCGGGGCCAACGTCCTGACTTTC,CAVGSGANVLTF